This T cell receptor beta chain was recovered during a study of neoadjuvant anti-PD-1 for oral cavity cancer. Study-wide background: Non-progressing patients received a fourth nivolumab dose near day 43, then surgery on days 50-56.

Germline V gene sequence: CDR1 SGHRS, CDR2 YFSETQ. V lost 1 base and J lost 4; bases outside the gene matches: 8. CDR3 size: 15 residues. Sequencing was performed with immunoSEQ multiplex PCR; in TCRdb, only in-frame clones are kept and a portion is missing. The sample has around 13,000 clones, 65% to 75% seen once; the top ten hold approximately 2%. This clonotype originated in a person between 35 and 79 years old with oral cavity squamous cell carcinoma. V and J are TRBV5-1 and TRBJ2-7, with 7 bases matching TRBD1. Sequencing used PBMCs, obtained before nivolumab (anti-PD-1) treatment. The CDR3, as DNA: TGCGCCAGCAGCTTGTCTGGGACAGAAGTTTACGAGCAGTACTTC. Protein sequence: CASSLSGTEVYEQYF. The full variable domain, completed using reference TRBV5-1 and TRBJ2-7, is KAGVTQTPRYLIKTRGQQVTLSCSPISGHRSVSWYQQTPGQGLQFLFEYFSETQRNKGNFPGRFSGRQFSNSRSEMNVSTLELGDSALYLCASSLSGTEVYEQYFGPGTRLTVT.